The next 18 T cell receptor beta chains were all read from a single sample in a study of OX40 agonist ivuxolimab in advanced cancers. Assay used: immunoSEQ multiplex PCR; TCRdb lists only in-frame clones, some missing. The repertoire includes around 58,000 clones, about 89% of them detected once, and just over 1.4% sits in the top ten. The starting material was CD4+ or CD8+ T cells sorted from blood, obtained in a trial of the OX40 agonist ivuxolimab. These TCRs come from an adult with an advanced solid tumor such as melanoma, head and neck, liver or kidney cancer.

The chain uses TRBV6-1 and TRBJ1-4; D might be TRBD1 (5 bases). The CDR3 has 14 residues. The germline V gene has CDR1 MNHNS and CDR2 SASEGT. The V and J ends lost 2 bases and 4 bases respectively, with 8 bases between them. In DNA, the CDR3 is TGTGCCAGCAGTGAACAAGGGGATAATGAAAAACTGTTTTTT. Translation gives CASSEQGDNEKLFF.

V gene TRBV11-2 combines with J gene TRBJ1-1; maybe TRBD1 (5 bases). Trimming shortened V by 2 bases and J by 7 bases, and 11 bases separated the two germline ends. This CDR3 has 13 residues. Germline V CDR1 and CDR2: SGHAT, FQNNGV. CDR3 sequence (DNA): TGTGCCAGCAGCTTAAGCGGGACGAGTGAAGCTTTCTTT. Residues: CASSLSGTSEAFF. The full variable domain, completed using reference TRBV11-2 and TRBJ1-1, is EAGVAQSPRYKIIEKRQSVAFWCNPISGHATLYWYQQILGQGPKLLIQFQNNGVVDDSQLPKDRFSAERLKGVDSTLKIQPAKLEDSAVYLCASSLSGTSEAFFGQGTRLTVV.

J is TRBJ2-5 and V is TRBV2; 8 bases agree with TRBD1. CDR3 length equals 15 residues. The J segment lost 2 bases and the V segment lost 5 bases, leaving 7 bases of the junction unmatched. The germline V gene encodes CDR1 SNHLY and CDR2 FYNNEI. Here the CDR3 reads CASSHDRGRQETQYF. In DNA, the CDR3 is TGTGCCAGCAGTCACGACAGGGGACGTCAAGAGACCCAGTACTTC. Complete variable domain (other parts from reference TRBV2 and TRBJ2-5): EPEVTQTPSHQVTQMGQEVILRCVPISNHLYFYWYRQILGQKVEFLVSFYNNEISEKSEIFDDQFSVERPDGSNFTLKIRSTKLEDSAMYFCASSHDRGRQETQYFGPGTRLLVL.

The V call is TRBV28, the J call TRBJ2-5, with 7 bases lining up with TRBD2. Germline CDR1 and CDR2: MDHEN and SYDVKM. The trim removed 7 bases at V and 4 bases at J, leaving 6 bases unmatched. This CDR3 spans 13 amino acids. The CDR3, as DNA: TGTGCCAGCACCATTGCGGGGGTAGAGACCCAGTACTTC. Encoded protein: CASTIAGVETQYF.

The count of this clone is one. The chain employs TRBV11-2 and TRBJ1-1; tentative D call: TRBD1 (5 bases). Trimming shortened V by 2 bases and J by 1 base, and 11 bases separated the two germline ends. The CDR3 consists of 15 residues. From germline, CDR1 is SGHAT and CDR2 FQNNGV. As DNA, the CDR3 is TGTGCCAGCAGCTTAATCCGGGGCCAGAACACTGAAGCTTTCTTT. Protein product: CASSLIRGQNTEAFF. The variable domain in full, completed from reference TRBV11-2 and TRBJ1-1, reads EAGVAQSPRYKIIEKRQSVAFWCNPISGHATLYWYQQILGQGPKLLIQFQNNGVVDDSQLPKDRFSAERLKGVDSTLKIQPAKLEDSAVYLCASSLIRGQNTEAFFGQGTRLTVV.

This clone has a handful of counts. The genes are TRBV7-9 and TRBJ2-7; TRBD1 aligns across 7 bases. The germline V gene encodes CDR1 SEHNR and CDR2 FQNEAQ (reference sequence). This CDR3 contains 14 residues. J lost 3 bases, V lost 5 bases, and 7 bases had no gene match. The CDR3 reads CASSPTGQYYEQYF. CDR3 DNA sequence: TGTGCCAGCAGCCCCACGGGACAGTACTACGAGCAGTACTTC.

The chain joins TRBV2 to TRBJ1-5, with D tentatively TRBD1 (5 bases). The V end lost 5 bases, the J end lost 1 base, and 21 bases lay between the germline ends. CDR1 and CDR2 (germline): SNHLY, FYNNEI. CDR3 length: 18 residues. CDR3 region: CASSPADGAPGSNQPQHF. CDR3 DNA sequence: TGTGCCAGCAGTCCCGCGGACGGGGCTCCCGGGAGCAATCAGCCCCAGCATTTT.

In DNA, the CDR3 is TGTGCCAGCAGCCCGCTGGGGGGACTAGCGGGGGTCCAAGAGACCCAGTACTTC. Its protein is CASSPLGGLAGVQETQYF. The chain employs TRBV5-6 and TRBJ2-5; 14 nucleotides align to TRBD2. This CDR3 contains 18 residues. The V gene end was trimmed by 4 bases and the J gene end by 1 base; junction bases not matched to a gene: 9. Germline CDR1 SGHDT, CDR2 YYEEEE. The full variable domain, rest sourced from reference TRBV5-6 and TRBJ2-5, is DAGVTQSPTHLIKTRGQQVTLRCSPKSGHDTVSWYQQALGQGPQFIFQYYEEEERQRGNFPDRFSGHQFPNYSSELNVNALLLGDSALYLCASSPLGGLAGVQETQYFGPGTRLLVL.

This sequence joins TRBV18 and TRBJ2-1; 10 bases map to TRBD1. The CDR3 runs 17 residues. The ends lost 2 bases at V and 10 bases at J; junction bases unmatched: 14. The germline gives CDR1 KGHSH, CDR2 LQKENI. The CDR3 loop is CASSPGTGELNGREQFF. The CDR3 bases are TGTGCCAGCTCACCAGGGACAGGGGAGTTAAACGGGAGAGAGCAGTTCTTC.

This clone turned up a few times. The CDR3 nucleotides read TGCGCCAGCAGCTTGGCCGGTCAGGGGCCAGAACCCCTCCACTTT. Encoded protein: CASSLAGQGPEPLHF. This chain connects TRBV5-1 to TRBJ1-6; a weak D match, TRBD1 (6 bases). Trimming removed 0 bases from V and 12 bases from J, with 16 bases in between. Germline V CDR1 and CDR2: SGHRS, YFSETQ. The CDR3 length is 15 residues.

In DNA form, the CDR3 reads TGTGCCAGCAGCTTAACGGCGGGGTCGCAAGAGACCCAGTACTTC. Translation: CASSLTAGSQETQYF. The rearrangement uses TRBV7-3 and TRBJ2-5, with D maybe TRBD2 (6 bases). Germline loops: CDR1 SGHTA, CDR2 FQGTGA. CDR3 size: 15 residues. V lost 0 bases and J 2 bases, leaving 10 bases between the germline ends.

The rearrangement uses TRBV6-1 and TRBJ2-3, with 11 bases that match TRBD2. CDR1 and CDR2 (germline): MNHNS, SASEGT. This CDR3 region has 17 residues. With V trimmed by 2 bases and J by 6 bases, 10 bases remained unmatched. The CDR3 sequence is CASSEWDSGGAGDTQYF. The CDR3 region has the DNA TGTGCCAGCAGTGAATGGGATAGCGGGGGGGCAGGGGATACGCAGTATTTT.

V usage is TRBV2 and J usage is TRBJ2-5; TRBD1 might be the D (5 bases). The CDR3 runs to 14 residues. Germline CDR1 SNHLY, CDR2 FYNNEI. The V gene lost 7 bases and the J gene lost 1 base, with 13 bases spanning the gap. CDR3 nucleotide sequence: TGTGCCAGCAACCCAGACAGATCCCAAGAGACCCAGTACTTC. It is translated as CASNPDRSQETQYF.

The chain combines TRBV11-3 with TRBJ2-4, with 7 bases lining up with TRBD1. From germline, CDR1 is SGHNT and CDR2 YENEEA. Trimming took 1 base from V and 8 from J; bases not matched to a gene: 5. The CDR3 extends over 14 amino acids. The DNA of the CDR3 is TGTGCCAGCAGCTTAGGACAGGGCCGAGACATTCAGTACTTC. Encoded protein: CASSLGQGRDIQYF.

The V and J genes are TRBV6-6 and TRBJ1-1; tentatively, D is TRBD1 (5 bases). This CDR3 has 16 residues. The ends were cut back, 8 bases at V and 5 bases at J, with 24 bases in the middle. Germline CDR1 MNHNY, CDR2 SVGAGI (reference sequence). CDR3 amino acids: CASRSYSGKGRTEAFF. CDR3 nucleotides: TGTGCCAGCCGATCTTACTCAGGGAAGGGACGGACTGAAGCTTTCTTT.

The chain uses TRBV7-9 and TRBJ1-4, with D maybe TRBD1 (5 bases). CDR3 length: 14 amino acids. Looked up from germline, CDR1 is SEHNR and CDR2 is FQNEAQ (reference sequence). V dropped 5 bases and J dropped 5 bases, with 12 bases sitting between them. CDR3: CASSRGAVNEKLFF. The CDR3 coding sequence is TGTGCCAGCAGCCGAGGGGCTGTGAATGAAAAACTGTTTTTT.

J is TRBJ2-5 and V is TRBV30; D is ambiguous. The CDR3 is 12 amino acids. CDR1 and CDR2 (germline): GTSNPN, SVGIG (reference sequence). Trimming cost V 4 bases and J 2 bases, with 8 bases left between them. The CDR3 nucleotides are TGTGCCTGGACCAACCAACAAGAGACCCAGTACTTC. Protein sequence: CAWTNQQETQYF.

The rearrangement links TRBV5-1 to TRBJ2-1; D is possibly TRBD2 (6 bases). This CDR3 is 14 amino acids long. The ends were cut back, 2 bases at V and 6 bases at J, with 12 bases in the middle. Germline loops: CDR1 SGHRS, CDR2 YFSETQ. The chain's CDR3 is CASSFRDWFNEQFF. CDR3 DNA sequence: TGCGCCAGCAGCTTTCGGGACTGGTTCAATGAGCAGTTCTTC.